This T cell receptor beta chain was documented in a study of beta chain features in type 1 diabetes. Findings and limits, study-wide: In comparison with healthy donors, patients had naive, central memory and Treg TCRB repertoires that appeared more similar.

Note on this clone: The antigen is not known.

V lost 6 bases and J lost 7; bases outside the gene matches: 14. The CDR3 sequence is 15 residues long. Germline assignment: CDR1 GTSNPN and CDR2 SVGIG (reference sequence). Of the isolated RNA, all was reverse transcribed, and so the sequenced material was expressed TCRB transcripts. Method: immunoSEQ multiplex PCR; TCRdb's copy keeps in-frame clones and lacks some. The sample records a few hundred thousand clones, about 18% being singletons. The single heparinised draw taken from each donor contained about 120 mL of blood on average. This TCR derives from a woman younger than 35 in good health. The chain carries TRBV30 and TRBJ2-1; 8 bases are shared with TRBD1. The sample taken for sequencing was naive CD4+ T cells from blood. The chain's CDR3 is CACLIGQGLVNEQFF. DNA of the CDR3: TGTGCCTGTTTAATAGGACAGGGATTGGTGAATGAGCAGTTCTTC.